The sequence of this T cell receptor (beta chain) was determined in a study of shared clonotypes between healthy human individuals. Study-level information: The donors, two women and a few men, were aged 18 to 49. Study-wide results and caveats: Across a handful of donors, naive CD4 shared roughly 5.2%, naive CD8 over 3%, memory CD4 approximately 2.5%, memory CD8 about 0.4%. Sequencing depth was expected to affect clonotype sharing among donors.

TCRdb's table, derived via immunoSEQ multiplex PCR, lists solely in-frame clones and lacks some. The table records about 2.4 million clones, about 92% of them present only once. On this clone: Its cognate antigen is unknown.

The CDR3 runs to 12 residues. Germline V gives CDR1 SNHLY, CDR2 FYNNEI. Trimming stripped 10 bases from V and 3 bases from J, with 13 bases between. The healthy adult donors were HIV-negative and reported no recent acute infections or vaccinations. The clonotype was recovered from a man between 18 and 35 years old in good health. Sequenced input: naive CD4+ T cells sorted from blood. Subset meaning: CD45RA+ positively selected. The V gene is TRBV2, the J gene TRBJ2-7, with D perhaps assigned TRBD1 or TRBD2 (5 bases each). The CDR3 here is CANGDPRYEQYF. CDR3 in DNA: TGTGCCAACGGGGACCCACGCTACGAGCAGTACTTC.